The 29 T cell receptor beta chains given below trace back to one sample, sequenced in a study of blood T cell repertoires in COVID-19. Using immunoSEQ multiplex PCR, the repertoire was profiled, and TCRdb retains in-frame clones only, with some absent. The sample consists of about 240,000 clones, approximately 84% of them appearing once. The specimen sequenced was peripheral blood. The receptors here all came from a woman in her 30s who had recovered from COVID-19.

The sample holds one count of this clone. The rearrangement uses TRBV5-4 and TRBJ2-5, with D possibly being TRBD2 (6 bases). Germline assignment: CDR1 SGHNT and CDR2 YYREEE (reference sequence). CDR3 length: 13 residues. V shed 4 bases and J shed 5 bases, with 12 bases lying between them. The CDR3 protein is CASSPREAETQYF. The CDR3 region has the DNA TGTGCCAGCAGCCCCAGGGAGGCGGAGACCCAGTACTTC. The whole variable domain, remainder taken from reference TRBV5-4 and TRBJ2-5, is ETGVTQSPTHLIKTRGQQVTLRCSSQSGHNTVSWYQQALGQGPQFIFQYYREEENGRGNFPPRFSGLQFPNYSSELNVNALELDDSALYLCASSPREAETQYFGPGTRLLVL.

This clone turned up a few times. The J gene is TRBJ2-6, the V gene TRBV25-1; 8 nucleotides agree with TRBD1. Germline trimming cut 2 bases from V and 3 bases from J; bases unmatched to any gene: 3. Germline loops: CDR1 MGHDK, CDR2 SYGVNS. The CDR3 spans 16 residues. The CDR3 here is CASSEQGADGANVLTF. The CDR3 region has the DNA TGTGCCAGCAGTGAACAGGGGGCGGATGGGGCCAACGTCCTGACTTTC.

This chain uses TRBV18 with TRBJ1-1; 12 bases align to TRBD1. This CDR3 is built from 16 residues. V gave up 6 bases and J gave up 5 bases; unmatched junction bases: 10. CDR1 is KGHSH and CDR2 is LQKENI in the germline V gene. The CDR3 spells CASSGGQGASRTEAFF. For the CDR3, the DNA is TGTGCCAGCTCCGGGGGACAGGGGGCTAGCAGGACTGAAGCTTTCTTT.

The genes are TRBV6-5 and TRBJ1-6; 12 nucleotides agree with TRBD1. The CDR3 spans 15 residues. J lost 10 bases, V lost 9 bases, and 10 bases had no gene match. Germline assignment: CDR1 MNHEY and CDR2 SVGAGI. This CDR3 is CASRWGQGAESPLHF. The DNA of the CDR3 is TGTGCCAGTAGGTGGGGACAGGGGGCGGAATCACCCCTCCACTTT.

This chain joins TRBV6-5 and TRBJ1-2, with TRBD1 as a possible D gene (5 bases). V lost 11 bases to trimming and J lost 2 bases, with 21 bases between them. The CDR3 has 15 amino acids. In germline, CDR1 is MNHEY, CDR2 SVGAGI. CDR3 coding DNA: TGTGCCGCAGAAACTGGGGGGGGGATCAACTATGGCTACACCTTC. Its translation is CAAETGGGINYGYTF.

The genes are TRBV9 and TRBJ1-5, with D perhaps TRBD1 (6 bases). Trimming pared 4 bases from V and 3 bases from J, leaving 14 bases between. This CDR3 is 15 amino acids long. Germline V gene lookup returns CDR1 SGDLS and CDR2 YYNGEE. The CDR3 region has the DNA TGTGCCAGCAGCCAAACAGGGAATATCAATCAGCCCCAGCATTTT. This sequence encodes CASSQTGNINQPQHF.

J is TRBJ1-3 and V is TRBV7-6; 10 positions agree with TRBD1. V lost 3 bases and J lost 1; bases outside the gene matches: 3. Germline V gene data show CDR1 as SGHVS and CDR2 as FNYEAQ. The CDR3 is 16 residues long. Written as DNA, the CDR3 is TGTGCCAGCAGCTTCGGGACAGGGGCTTCTGGAAACACCATATATTTT. It codes for CASSFGTGASGNTIYF.

This clone showed up just once. The chain is built from TRBV12-5 and TRBJ1-5, with 9 bases matching TRBD1. J was trimmed by 6 bases and V by 1 base; bases with no gene match: 10. Looked up from germline, CDR1 is LGHNT and CDR2 is FRNRAP. CDR3 size: 17 residues. This CDR3 is CASGLAGDRVRGQPQHF. The CDR3 region has the DNA TGTGCTAGTGGTTTGGCGGGGGACAGGGTGCGGGGTCAGCCCCAGCATTTT.

The chain recombines TRBV14 with TRBJ2-7; 8 positions agree with TRBD1. The CDR3 contains 16 residues. The germline V gene has CDR1 SGHDN and CDR2 FVKESK. With V trimmed by 2 bases and J by 2 bases, 8 bases remained unmatched. The chain's CDR3 is CASSQSPGTGPYEQYF. The CDR3 nucleotides are TGTGCCAGCAGCCAAAGCCCCGGGACAGGTCCCTACGAGCAGTACTTC.

A few counts support this clone. The chain combines TRBV6-2 or TRBV6-3 with TRBJ1-1; no firm D call. The CDR3 totals 14 residues. Deletions cut 5 bases from V and 4 bases from J, with 14 bases between. The germline V gene encodes CDR1 MNHEY and CDR2 SVGEGT. DNA of the CDR3: TGTGCCAGCAGTCGAAAGGGAGGTGGCACTGAAGCTTTCTTT. This sequence encodes CASSRKGGGTEAFF.

This chain links TRBV5-1 with TRBJ1-4; 7 bases agree with TRBD1. The CDR3 is 15 amino acids. CDR1 and CDR2 (germline): SGHRS, YFSETQ. V shed 6 bases, J shed 4 bases, and the junction held 9 bases outside the gene matches. CDR3 region: CASNTGTEVNEKLFF. As DNA, the CDR3 is TGCGCCAGCAACACCGGGACAGAAGTTAATGAAAAACTGTTTTTT.

The chain employs TRBV13 and TRBJ2-7, with 11 nucleotides matching TRBD2. V shed 3 bases and J 2 bases; nucleotides not matched to a gene: 3. The CDR3 sequence is 15 residues long. CDR1 PRHDT and CDR2 FYEKMQ come from the germline V gene (reference sequence). The CDR3 DNA follows: TGTGCCAGCAGCTTCTTAGCGGGGGGGGCCTACGAGCAGTACTTC. This encodes CASSFLAGGAYEQYF.

The chain links TRBV5-1 to TRBJ2-3; TRBD2 matches 9 bases. Germline V gene data show CDR1 as SGHRS and CDR2 as YFSETQ. The CDR3 spans 15 residues. V dropped 0 bases and J dropped 6; count of bases not matched to a gene: 5. The DNA for the CDR3 is TGCGCCAGCAGCTTGGTAGCGGGGGTCAGGGATACGCAGTATTTT. Its translation: CASSLVAGVRDTQYF.

The CDR3 protein is CASSLGGTGLLYEQYF. Here the CDR3 DNA reads TGTGCCAGCAGTTTAGGAGGGACAGGGCTATTATACGAGCAGTACTTC. V is TRBV28 and J is TRBJ2-7, with 9 bases fitting TRBD1. After removal of 2 bases from V and 4 bases from J, the junction contained 9 bases not matched to a gene. Per the germline V gene, CDR1 is MDHEN and CDR2 is SYDVKM. The CDR3 loop spans 16 amino acids.

CDR3 sequence reads: CASSAGQLSHEQYF. In DNA form, the CDR3 reads TGCGCCAGCAGCGCGGGACAGTTGAGCCACGAGCAGTACTTC. V and J are TRBV5-1 and TRBJ2-7; the D gene is possibly TRBD1 (7 bases). Trimming pared 4 bases from V and 5 bases from J, leaving 16 bases between. Germline assignment: CDR1 SGHRS and CDR2 YFSETQ. The CDR3 is 14 amino acids.

The rearrangement joins TRBV12-5 to TRBJ2-7; no clear D. The CDR3 is made up of 13 amino acids. CDR1 and CDR2 (germline): LGHNT, FRNRAP. V was trimmed by 1 base and J by 0 bases, leaving 4 bases between them. CDR3 nucleotide sequence: TGTGCTAGTGGTTTGGGCGACTCCTACGAGCAGTACTTC. Translated: CASGLGDSYEQYF.

The rearrangement joins TRBV3-1 (or the pseudogene TRBV3-2) to TRBJ2-7, with TRBD1 matching 7 bases. The CDR3 contains 14 residues. J lost 3 bases, V lost 1 base, and 3 bases had no gene match. Per the germline V gene, CDR1 is LGHDT and CDR2 is YNNKEL (reference sequence). The CDR3 is CASSQGTGYYEQYF. CDR3 nucleotides: TGTGCCAGCAGCCAAGGGACAGGCTACTACGAGCAGTACTTC.

This clone was seen a few times. V usage is TRBV6-5 and J usage is TRBJ1-5; 7 bases match TRBD1. This CDR3 has 14 residues. CDR1 is MNHEY, CDR2 SVGAGI, per germline. V dropped 2 bases and J dropped 2; count of bases not matched to a gene: 0. The CDR3 coding sequence is TGTGCCAGCAGTTACGGGACAGGCAATCAGCCCCAGCATTTT. It translates to CASSYGTGNQPQHF.

This clone was seen just once. The chain employs TRBV20-1 and TRBJ1-1; D not resolved. The CDR3 has 12 amino acids. Trimming stripped 3 bases from V and 1 base from J, with 6 bases between. Germline-derived CDR1 and CDR2 are DFQATT and SNEGSKA (reference sequence). CDR3 sequence reads: CSASRGNTEAFF. The DNA of the CDR3 is TGCAGTGCTAGTCGGGGGAACACTGAAGCTTTCTTT.

This clone occurred once. This chain links TRBV5-1 with TRBJ1-1, with 8 bases aligning to TRBD1. Germline V gives CDR1 SGHRS, CDR2 YFSETQ. V trimming: 7 bases; J trimming: 4 bases; junction bases outside the gene matches: 12. This CDR3 region has 15 residues. CDR3 nucleotide sequence: TGCGCCAGCTCAACAGGGGGAGGTAGGAGCACTGAAGCTTTCTTT. Its translation is CASSTGGGRSTEAFF.

J is TRBJ2-3 and V is TRBV5-1; TRBD2 matches 7 bases. This CDR3 has 16 residues. V trimming: 6 bases; J trimming: 0 bases; junction bases outside the gene matches: 10. Germline V CDR1 and CDR2: SGHRS, YFSETQ. The CDR3 coding sequence is TGCGCCAGCATCCCGGGAGGACTACCGAGCACAGATACGCAGTATTTT. It codes for CASIPGGLPSTDTQYF.

The chain recombines TRBV9 with TRBJ1-4; D may be TRBD1 (6 bases). Germline V gene lookup returns CDR1 SGDLS and CDR2 YYNGEE. Trimming left V 0 bases short and J 8 bases short, with 14 bases between. The CDR3 is 15 amino acids. This chain's CDR3 is CASSVGRTQGEKLFF. In DNA, the CDR3 is TGTGCCAGCAGCGTAGGTAGGACACAGGGCGAAAAACTGTTTTTT.

The genes are TRBV14 and TRBJ2-3; 7 bases map to TRBD2. CDR1 is SGHDN, CDR2 FVKESK, per germline. The CDR3 loop spans 15 amino acids. V lost 3 bases to trimming and J lost 6 bases; unmatched junction nucleotides: 9. The CDR3 region has the DNA TGTGCCAGCAGCCACGGGACTACCTGGGCGGATACGCAGTATTTT. It codes for CASSHGTTWADTQYF.

This clone was seen more than once but under ten times. The chain recombines TRBV7-9 with TRBJ1-6; D is perhaps TRBD1 (6 bases). The germline V gene has CDR1 SEHNR and CDR2 FQNEAQ (reference sequence). CDR3 length: 17 residues. V was clipped by 1 base and J by 1 base, with 11 bases between them. As DNA, the CDR3 is TGTGCCAGCAGCTTAGGGCACACAGGGTCCTATAATTCACCCCTCCACTTT. Amino acids: CASSLGHTGSYNSPLHF.

This clone came up once. The rearrangement joins TRBV11-2 to TRBJ2-3, with 8 positions matching TRBD2. From germline, CDR1 is SGHAT and CDR2 FQNNGV. V lost 2 bases, J lost 2 bases, and 15 bases stayed unmatched. CDR3 length: 19 residues. The CDR3 is CASSLQGSGARGPTDTQYF. The DNA for the CDR3 is TGTGCCAGCAGCTTACAGGGTAGCGGGGCGCGGGGCCCCACAGATACGCAGTATTTT.

The genes are TRBV10-3 and TRBJ1-5; no reliable D call. The ends were cut back, 2 bases at V and 1 base at J, with 12 bases in the middle. Germline V CDR1 and CDR2: ENHRY, SYGVKD. The CDR3 is made up of 16 amino acids. The CDR3 nucleotides read TGTGCCATCAGTGAGGCCTGGGGAGAGAGCAATCAGCCCCAGCATTTT. Translated: CAISEAWGESNQPQHF.

The chain carries TRBV28 and TRBJ2-5; unclear D gene. Trimming pared 4 bases from V and 4 bases from J, leaving 13 bases between. The CDR3 sequence is 14 residues long. Germline loops: CDR1 MDHEN, CDR2 SYDVKM. The CDR3 here is CASSSPVAGETQYF. CDR3 bases: TGTGCCAGCAGTTCGCCTGTGGCTGGAGAGACCCAGTACTTC.

The chain uses TRBV7-9 and TRBJ2-1, with D possibly being TRBD2 (6 bases). Germline V gene lookup returns CDR1 SEHNR and CDR2 FQNEAQ (reference sequence). This CDR3 region has 14 residues. The germline V and J ends were trimmed by 9 bases and 6 bases, with 18 bases remaining between them. The CDR3 sequence is CASYKGLPINEQFF. CDR3 in DNA: TGTGCCAGTTATAAGGGACTCCCCATCAATGAGCAGTTCTTC.

The chain joins TRBV5-5 to TRBJ1-2, with TRBD1 matching over 7 bases. Per germline, CDR1 SGHKS and CDR2 YYEKEE (reference sequence). The CDR3 length is 13 residues. Trimming cost V 4 bases and J 7 bases; bases outside gene matches: 7. CDR3 region: CASSTLAGGGYTF. The CDR3 region has the DNA TGTGCCAGCAGCACTTTAGCAGGGGGTGGCTACACCTTC.